Sequencing of this TCR beta chain was carried out in a study of T-cell reconstitution after alpha-beta-depleted transplantation in children. This sample's TCRbeta library carried unique molecular identifier barcodes. TCRdb fed the PCR reads into MiXCR, producing one record per CDR3 protein. The sample has about 1,000,000 distinct CDR3 sequences, roughly 29% seen once. The TCR originated in a boy in the first two years of life who had a stem cell transplant for SCID, so the T cells may come from the graft donor. The starting material was PBMCs, mostly from graft donor cells, obtained 360 days after TCRalphabeta/CD19-depleted stem cell transplant.

The CDR3 DNA reads TGTGCCAGCAGTTACAACCGGGGGGGCTTGAATGAGCAGTTCTTC. Residues: CASSYNRGGLNEQFF. V and J are TRBV6-2 or TRBV6-3 and TRBJ2-1; 8 nucleotides align to TRBD2. The CDR3 sequence is 15 residues long. V was pared by 2 bases and J by 7 bases, with 7 bases of the junction left unmatched. Germline CDR1 and CDR2: MNHEY and SVGEGT.